These T cell receptor beta chains were read from a single sample in a study of CD8+ T cells in alopecia areata. Clones were sequenced by immunoSEQ multiplex PCR, and TCRdb holds only the in-frame ones, with some missing. Among 15,000 to 20,000 clones, 50% to 60% were seen once, and the ten largest hold approximately 8.4%. Sequences were derived from skin, sampled at week 4, from a patient treated with tofacitinib. The receptors derive from a human donor with alopecia areata. CDR3s include the opening cysteine and the closing phenylalanine or tryptophan. A D gene is named only where the DNA matches it firmly. A row's size may be missing; if present it is once, few, many or a size class.

clone_size	v_call	j_call	cdr3_length	d_call	cdr3_nt	cdr3_aa
NA	TRBV5-1	TRBJ2-4	15	NA	TGCGCCAGCAGCACCCTCGGGAGAGCCAAAAACATTCAGTACTTC	CASSTLGRAKNIQYF
NA	TRBV2	TRBJ2-5	15	TRBD1	TGTGCCAGCAGTGCCACCAGGACAGGGGCAGAGACCCAGTACTTC	CASSATRTGAETQYF
NA	TRBV30	TRBJ1-3	15	NA	TGTGCCTGGGGGATTGGGGGCATCTCTGGAAACACCATATATTTT	CAWGIGGISGNTIYF
once	TRBV5-4	TRBJ2-3	14	NA	TGTGCCAGCAGACCTACAGTTATCACAGATACGCAGTATTTT	CASRPTVITDTQYF
NA	TRBV7-2	TRBJ1-1	15	NA	TGTGCCAGCAGCTTAGTTGGTAGGGTTGGCACTGAAGCTTTCTTT	CASSLVGRVGTEAFF
NA	TRBV11-2	TRBJ2-1	15	NA	TGTGCCAGCAGTTTAGCAGGCTACGGGGCTAATGAGCAGTTCTTC	CASSLAGYGANEQFF
NA	TRBV6-6	TRBJ2-5	15	NA	TGTGCCAGCAGTTTTCTAACCGGCGGTAGGGAGACCCAGTACTTC	CASSFLTGGRETQYF
NA	TRBV7-6	TRBJ2-1	12	NA	TGTGCCAGCAGTATTGCTAGGCATGAGCAGTTCTTC	CASSIARHEQFF
NA	TRBV4-1	TRBJ2-7	16	TRBD1	TGCGCCAGCAGCCCCTTTCGACAGGGGAACAACTACGAGCAGTACTTC	CASSPFRQGNNYEQYF
NA	TRBV4-1	TRBJ2-5	17	TRBD1	TGCGCCAGCAGCCAAGATTGGGCGACAGGGCCTCAAGAGACCCAGTACTTC	CASSQDWATGPQETQYF
NA	TRBV5-4	TRBJ1-4	13	NA	TGTGCCAGCAGCCAGGACACTGATGAAAAACTGTTTTTT	CASSQDTDEKLFF
NA	TRBV6-5	TRBJ1-5	15	TRBD1	TGTGCCAGCACCGAAGGACAGGGTTTACATCAGCCCCAGCATTTT	CASTEGQGLHQPQHF
few	TRBV7-9	TRBJ1-3	12	NA	NA	CASSFGQGALNF
NA	TRBV7-2	TRBJ2-7	14	NA	TGTGCCAGCAGCAGCCAAGGGACGATACGCGAGCAGTACTTC	CASSSQGTIREQYF
NA	TRBV9	TRBJ2-2	11	NA	TGTGCCAGCGGCAGGGCCGGGGAGCTGTTTTTT	CASGRAGELFF
NA	TRBV11-1	TRBJ2-5	15	TRBD1	TGTGCCAGCAGCTTAATGGACAGGGGGAGAGCGGCCCAGTACTTC	CASSLMDRGRAAQYF
NA	TRBV4-1	TRBJ2-7	18	NA	TGCGCCAGCAGCCCCATAGATTTTCTCGGGGATTCGGGATACGAGCAGTACTTC	CASSPIDFLGDSGYEQYF
NA	TRBV4-1	TRBJ2-3	13	NA	TGCGCCAGCACCACTACAGGGCTAGATACGCAGTATTTT	CASTTTGLDTQYF
few	TRBV27	TRBJ1-2	13	NA	TGTGCCAGCAGTTTAGGCAGCAACTATGGCTACACCTTC	CASSLGSNYGYTF
NA	TRBV27	TRBJ2-7	12	TRBD1	TGTGCCAGCCAGGGGGATTCCTACGAGCAGTACTTC	CASQGDSYEQYF
NA	TRBV6-5	TRBJ2-2	15	NA	TGTGCCAGCAGTTACACTTCCCTCAACACCGGGGAGCTGTTTTTT	CASSYTSLNTGELFF
NA	TRBV19	TRBJ1-1	13	TRBD1	TGTGCCAGTAGTAGGGGACAGGGGAATGAAGCTTTCTTT	CASSRGQGNEAFF
few	TRBV5-1	TRBJ1-1	17	NA	TGCGCCAGCAGCTCTGCGTTCGAGACGTTGATGAACACTGAAGCTTTCTTT	CASSSAFETLMNTEAFF
NA	TRBV28	TRBJ1-5	20	NA	TGTGCCAGCAGCCGCACAAGAAAGGGGAGGAGTGGCGGGGCCAATCAGCCCCAGCATTTT	CASSRTRKGRSGGANQPQHF
NA	TRBV28	TRBJ1-4	15	NA	TGTGCCAGCAGTTTCCCCGGATTCTTTAATGAAAAACTGTTTTTT	CASSFPGFFNEKLFF
NA	TRBV28	TRBJ1-1	16	NA	TGTGCCAGCAGTTTAGTATCCTTCCCGTGGTCCACTGAAGCTTTCTTT	CASSLVSFPWSTEAFF